This is a list of T cell receptor beta chains from one sample in a study of T-cell reconstitution after alpha-beta-depleted transplantation in children. MiXCR, applied by TCRdb to the PCR reads, yields one record per CDR3 protein. The data contain hundreds of thousands of distinct CDR3 sequences, over 10% of them seen just once; the ten biggest clones take up about 2.2%. The starting material was PBMCs, mostly from graft donor cells, obtained 360 days after TCRalphabeta/CD19-depleted stem cell transplant. The receptors originated from a male patient under 18 who had a stem cell transplant for acute myeloid leukemia, so the T cells may come from the graft donor. The CDR3 runs from the conserved cysteine through the conserved F or W. A D gene is named only where the DNA matches it firmly. Expanded clones get a size class; other rows say once, few or many, or leave the size out.

V: TRBV28; D: TRBD2; size: NA; J: TRBJ2-7; DNA: TGTGCCAGCAGTTCGGAGACCCGGACTAGGTCAAGCTCCTACGAGCAGTACTTC; CDR3: CASSSETRTRSSSYEQYF
V: TRBV20-1; D: NA; size: few; J: TRBJ2-3; DNA: TGCAGTGCTAGAGATGCGAAAAGCACAGATACGCAGTATTTT; CDR3: CSARDAKSTDTQYF
V: TRBV19; D: NA; size: few; J: TRBJ2-1; DNA: TGTGCCAGTAGTATAGGTTGGGAGATTAACAATGAGCAGTTCTTC; CDR3: CASSIGWEINNEQFF
V: TRBV7-9; D: NA; size: NA; J: TRBJ2-7; DNA: TGTGCCAGCAGCCCCCCCATAGGGGGAGCCTACGAGCAGTACTTC; CDR3: CASSPPIGGAYEQYF
V: TRBV6-1; D: NA; size: few; J: TRBJ2-7; DNA: TGTGCCAGCAGTCAGACAGTTTACTACGAGCAGTACTTC; CDR3: CASSQTVYYEQYF
V: TRBV28; D: NA; size: many; J: TRBJ2-7; DNA: TGTGCCAGCAGCCGACCCCTAACCTACGAGCAGTACTTC; CDR3: CASSRPLTYEQYF
V: TRBV20-1; D: TRBD2; size: NA; J: TRBJ2-1; DNA: TGCAGTGCTAGAGTGATAGCGGGAGGGCCAAGTGAGCAGTTCTTC; CDR3: CSARVIAGGPSEQFF
V: TRBV18; D: NA; size: many; J: TRBJ2-3; DNA: TGTGCCAGCAGCCCGGTAGATACGCAGTATTTT; CDR3: CASSPVDTQYF
V: TRBV28; D: NA; size: few; J: TRBJ1-2; DNA: TGTGCCAGCAGACCCATAGGACAGCAGTACTATGGCTACACCTTC; CDR3: CASRPIGQQYYGYTF
V: TRBV4-2; D: NA; size: many; J: TRBJ2-7; DNA: TGTGCCAGCAGCCAAACAGGACAGCTGCTAGCTGAGCAGTACTTC; CDR3: CASSQTGQLLAEQYF
V: TRBV20-1; D: TRBD2; size: many; J: TRBJ2-3; DNA: TGCAGTGCGGCAGCGGGAGCCACACACACAGATACGCAGTATTTT; CDR3: CSAAAGATHTDTQYF
V: TRBV5-1; D: NA; size: many; J: TRBJ2-1; DNA: TGCGCCAGCAGCTTGGCCAATCTAGCGCCAAGCTACAATGAGCAGTTCTTC; CDR3: CASSLANLAPSYNEQFF
V: TRBV5-1; D: TRBD2; size: NA; J: TRBJ2-3; DNA: TGCGCCAGCAGCGGGGATCGCCTAGCGGACACTACAGATACGCAGTATTTT; CDR3: CASSGDRLADTTDTQYF
V: TRBV29-1; D: TRBD2; size: few; J: TRBJ2-7; DNA: TGCAGCGTTGAAGATGTCGGACTAGCGGGATCCGAGCAGTACTTC; CDR3: CSVEDVGLAGSEQYF
V: TRBV20-1; D: NA; size: NA; J: TRBJ2-1; DNA: TGCAGCGGGACTTATAACAATGAGCAGTTCTTC; CDR3: CSGTYNNEQFF
V: TRBV5-1; D: NA; size: many; J: TRBJ1-3; DNA: TGCGCCAGCAGCCTGACAGCCCACTCTGGAAACACCATATATTTT; CDR3: CASSLTAHSGNTIYF
V: TRBV27; D: NA; size: many; J: TRBJ2-7; DNA: TGTGCCAGCAGTTTACGACAGGACTCCTACGAGCAGTACTTC; CDR3: CASSLRQDSYEQYF
V: TRBV7-2; D: NA; size: many; J: TRBJ2-4; DNA: TGTGCCAGCAGCTTCAATAGGGGAGCCAAAAACATTCAGTACTTC; CDR3: CASSFNRGAKNIQYF
V: TRBV12-3/TRBV12-4; D: NA; size: NA; J: TRBJ2-7; DNA: TGTGCCAGCAGTTTACTCGGCAGGATCTACGAGCAGTACTTC; CDR3: CASSLLGRIYEQYF
V: TRBV20-1; D: TRBD2; size: NA; J: TRBJ2-1; DNA: TGCAGTGCCGTCCCGGGACTAGCGAGCTCCTACAATGAGCAGTTCTTC; CDR3: CSAVPGLASSYNEQFF
V: TRBV6-2/TRBV6-3; D: NA; size: few; J: TRBJ2-1; DNA: TGTGCCAGCAGTCCTCTAGGAACCCAATACAATGAGCAGTTCTTC; CDR3: CASSPLGTQYNEQFF
V: TRBV6-2/TRBV6-3; D: TRBD1; size: many; J: TRBJ2-1; DNA: TGTGCCAGCAGTTTTGGGACAGGGAAGTTCTTC; CDR3: CASSFGTGKFF
V: TRBV5-1; D: TRBD1; size: NA; J: TRBJ1-4; DNA: TGCGCCAGCAGCGTTACAGGGGGCACAAATGAAAAACTGTTTTTT; CDR3: CASSVTGGTNEKLFF